This T cell receptor beta chain was recovered during a study of blood T cell repertoires in COVID-19. Across the study: Sites in the United States, Italy and Spain provided acute and convalescent COVID-19 samples.

Method: immunoSEQ multiplex PCR; TCRdb's copy keeps in-frame clones and lacks some. The profile shows around 300,000 clones, about 85% of them singletons. Per the germline V gene, CDR1 is MDHEN and CDR2 is SYDVKM. This CDR3 has 14 residues. V lost 6 bases to trimming and J lost 5 bases; unmatched junction nucleotides: 3. The sequence derives from a human donor in a cohort sampled during active COVID-19. The chain couples TRBV28 to TRBJ2-1, with TRBD2 identical over 11 bases. The sample consisted of peripheral blood. The CDR3 region has the DNA TGTGCCAGCAGAGGACTAGCGGGTCACAATGAGCAGTTCTTC. It yields the protein CASRGLAGHNEQFF.